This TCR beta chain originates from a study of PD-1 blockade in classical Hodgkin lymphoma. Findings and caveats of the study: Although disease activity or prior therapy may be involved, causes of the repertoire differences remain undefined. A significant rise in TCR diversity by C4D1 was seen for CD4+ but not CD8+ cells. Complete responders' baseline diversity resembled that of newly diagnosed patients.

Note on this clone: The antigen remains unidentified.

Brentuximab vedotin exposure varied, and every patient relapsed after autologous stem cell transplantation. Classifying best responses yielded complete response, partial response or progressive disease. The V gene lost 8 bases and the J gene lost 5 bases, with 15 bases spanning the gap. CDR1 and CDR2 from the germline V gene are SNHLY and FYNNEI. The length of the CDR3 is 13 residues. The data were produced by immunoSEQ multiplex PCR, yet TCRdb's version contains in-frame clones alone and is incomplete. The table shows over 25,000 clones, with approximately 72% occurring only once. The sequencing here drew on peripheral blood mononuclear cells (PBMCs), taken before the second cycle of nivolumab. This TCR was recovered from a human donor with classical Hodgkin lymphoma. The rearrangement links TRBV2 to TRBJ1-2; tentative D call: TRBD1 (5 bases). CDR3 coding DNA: TGTGCCAGCCAGGGTTCCGTCGGATATGGCTACACCTTC. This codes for CASQGSVGYGYTF.